One sample yielded the 23 T cell receptor beta chains listed below, sequenced in a study of blood T cells in healthy people across ages. Then a second PCR, running roughly 7 to 11 cycles, was carried out with a sample-barcoded 5' primer and a J-beta primer mix. TCRdb reanalysed the 5' RACE reads using MiXCR and keeps one entry per CDR3 protein. The repertoire has approximately 700,000 distinct CDR3 sequences, 32% of them found once; the top ten carry 15%. Sample: blood. The origin of the receptors is a woman older than 75 in good health.

As concerns this clonotype: A much larger clone differs by one base, so this may be a read error. The chain has TRBV14 and TRBJ2-7; maybe TRBD1 (7 bases). Germline V gives CDR1 SGHDN, CDR2 FVKESK. This CDR3 contains 15 residues. Deletions cut 9 bases from V and 0 bases from J, with 18 bases between. In DNA, the CDR3 is TGTGCCAGAAGGGCGCGTCAGGGGGGCTCCTACGAGCAGTACTTC. Translated, it gives CARRARQGGSYEQYF.

The table lists this clonotype with many counts. V is TRBV12-3 or TRBV12-4 and J is TRBJ1-1, with unresolved D. V lost 3 bases and J lost 1, with 9 bases in between. The CDR3 is 14 residues long. The CDR3 protein is CASSFRSGNTEAFF. The DNA of the CDR3 is TGTGCCAGCAGTTTCCGCAGTGGGAACACTGAAGCTTTCTTT.

The chain has TRBV6-5 and TRBJ2-3, with TRBD2 as a possible D gene (6 bases). Trimming pared 6 bases from V and 10 bases from J, leaving 20 bases between. This CDR3 is 14 amino acids long. The germline V gene encodes CDR1 MNHEY and CDR2 SVGAGI. The CDR3 DNA reads as TGTGCCAGCAGCAGACCGGGACTTGGTGGGGCGCAGTATTTT. It specifies CASSRPGLGGAQYF.

A word on this clonotype: This may be a read error, as it is one base from a much larger clone. This sequence joins TRBV29-1 and TRBJ2-5, with D maybe TRBD1 (5 bases). The V end was cut by 4 bases, the J end by 5 bases, with 14 bases between. The CDR3 has 13 residues. CDR1 SQVTM and CDR2 ANQGSEA come from the germline V gene. The DNA of the CDR3 is TGCAGCGTTGGTAGTGGGGCTGGTGAGACCCAGTACTTC. Its protein product is CSVGSGAGETQYF.

This clonotype showed up just a few times. A single base separates this from a much larger clone, so it may be a read error. The rearrangement uses TRBV7-2 and TRBJ2-5; the D is unclear. V gave up 5 bases and J gave up 11 bases, with 27 bases separating them. The CDR3 sequence is 16 residues long. From germline, CDR1 is SGHTA and CDR2 FQGNSA. In DNA form, the CDR3 reads TGTGCCAGCAGCCCGGGCCCAGCAAGGGCATACAATGAGCAGTACTTC. Its translation is CASSPGPARAYNEQYF. Based on the CDR3 plus reference TRBV7-2 and TRBJ2-5, the full variable domain is GAGVSQSPSNKVTEKGKDVELRCDPISGHTALYWYRQSLGQGLEFLIYFQGNSAPDKSGLPSDRFSAERTGGSVSTLTIQRTQQEDSAVYLCASSPGPARAYNEQYFGPGTRLLVL.

This clonotype was observed at least ten times. This sequence joins TRBV7-2 and TRBJ2-1, with D perhaps TRBD1 or TRBD2 (5 bases each). Germline V lookup: CDR1 SGHTA, CDR2 FQGNSA. Deletions cut 5 bases from V and 8 bases from J, with 22 bases between. This CDR3 spans 16 amino acids. For the CDR3, the DNA is TGTGCCAGCAGCCCGAGGGGTTCGTGGTGGGGCGATGAGCAGTTCTTC. This codes for CASSPRGSWWGDEQFF.

The sample holds a few counts of this clonotype. V gene TRBV7-8 combines with J gene TRBJ1-5, with 8 positions matching TRBD1. This CDR3 comprises 16 residues. Germline V lookup: CDR1 SGHVS, CDR2 FQNEAQ. V was pared by 3 bases and J by 6 bases, with 10 bases of the junction left unmatched. CDR3 nucleotides: TGTGCCAGCAGCTTTCCCCCAGGGGGCATAGGTCAGCCCCAGCATTTT. Translating gives CASSFPPGGIGQPQHF.

This clonotype was picked up a small number of times. The chain uses TRBV15 and TRBJ1-1; a weak D match, TRBD1 (6 bases). Trimming pared 1 base from V and 1 base from J, leaving 16 bases between. The CDR3 has 17 amino acids. Germline V gives CDR1 LNHNV, CDR2 YYDKDF (reference sequence). Here the CDR3 DNA reads TGTGCCACCAGCAGAGGACGGGACAAAATAAAGAACACTGAAGCTTTCTTT. It encodes CATSRGRDKIKNTEAFF.

This clonotype was seen many times. The V and J genes are TRBV7-3 and TRBJ2-3, with TRBD2 as a possible D gene (7 bases). The CDR3 totals 15 residues. V was cut by 4 bases and J by 2 bases, with 13 bases left in between. Germline-derived CDR1 and CDR2 are SGHTA and FQGTGA. The CDR3 loop reads CASSSRGDNTDTQYF. CDR3 DNA sequence: TGTGCCAGCAGCTCCCGGGGGGACAACACAGATACGCAGTATTTT.

This clonotype was seen a handful of times. A much larger clonotype is one base distant, so this may be a read error. This chain connects TRBV4-1 to TRBJ2-5; the match to TRBD2 covers 8 bases. V dropped 1 base and J dropped 4; count of bases not matched to a gene: 2. CDR1 and CDR2 from the germline V gene are MGHRA and YSYEKL. CDR3 length equals 14 residues. The CDR3 protein is CASSQVAGGETQYF. CDR3 bases: TGCGCCAGCAGCCAAGTGGCGGGGGGAGAGACCCAGTACTTC.

This clonotype was picked up a small number of times. This chain uses TRBV20-1 with TRBJ1-2; possibly TRBD1 for D (5 bases). Trimming stripped 0 bases from V and 5 bases from J, with 10 bases between. The germline gives CDR1 DFQATT, CDR2 SNEGSKA (reference sequence). This CDR3 is 13 amino acids long. The CDR3 nucleotides read TGCAGTGCTAGAGATTATCAGGGATATGGCTACACCTTC. Residues: CSARDYQGYGYTF.

This clonotype has just a few counts. This chain connects TRBV29-1 to TRBJ2-5; unclear D gene. The CDR3 totals 11 residues. In germline, CDR1 is SQVTM, CDR2 ANQGSEA. V was cut by 3 bases and J by 4 bases, with 6 bases left in between. CDR3 region: CSVDRRETQYF. CDR3 in DNA: TGCAGCGTTGACCGTAGAGAGACCCAGTACTTC. Based on the CDR3 plus reference TRBV29-1 and TRBJ2-5, the full variable domain is SAVISQKPSRDICQRGTSLTIQCQVDSQVTMMFWYRQQPGQSLTLIATANQGSEATYESGFVIDKFPISRPNLTFSTLTVSNMSPEDSSIYLCSVDRRETQYFGPGTRLLVL.

This clonotype was counted ten times or more. This chain joins TRBV30 and TRBJ1-2; D ambiguous. Between the trimmed V and J ends, which lost 0 bases and 4 bases, there was a span of 21 bases. The CDR3 consists of 17 residues. Germline V gives CDR1 GTSNPN, CDR2 SVGIG (reference sequence). The CDR3 nucleotides are TGTGCCTGGAGTGTACAAGTTGGAGGCGGAGGGTCCTATGGCTACACCTTC. Protein product: CAWSVQVGGGGSYGYTF.

This clonotype has a count of ten or more. This chain connects TRBV30 to TRBJ2-5; D is ambiguous. Trimming stripped 0 bases from V and 2 bases from J, with 7 bases between. CDR1 and CDR2 (germline): GTSNPN, SVGIG (reference sequence). The CDR3 length is 13 residues. CDR3 loop: CAWSVARQETQYF. In DNA form, the CDR3 reads TGTGCCTGGAGTGTCGCCAGGCAAGAGACCCAGTACTTC.

This clonotype was recorded at least ten times. This chain joins TRBV24-1 and TRBJ2-7, with 7 bases matching TRBD2. Germline V gene lookup returns CDR1 KGHDR and CDR2 SFDVKD. CDR3 length: 15 amino acids. The V segment lost 1 base and the J segment 4 bases; nucleotides outside the gene matches: 6. The CDR3 DNA is TGTGCCACCAGTGATTTAAGAGCGGGGAGTTACGAGCAGTACTTC. Translated: CATSDLRAGSYEQYF.

This clonotype was seen at least ten times. V is TRBV9 and J is TRBJ1-2; possible D gene TRBD1, 6 bases. Germline values: CDR1 SGDLS, CDR2 YYNGEE. CDR3 size: 14 residues. Deletions cut 4 bases from V and 5 bases from J, with 15 bases between. The CDR3 protein is CASSLGQSLYGYTF. The DNA for the CDR3 is TGTGCCAGCAGCCTTGGACAGAGTCTGTATGGCTACACCTTC.

The chain couples TRBV7-9 to TRBJ2-6; 9 positions agree with TRBD1. From germline, CDR1 is SEHNR and CDR2 FQNEAQ (reference sequence). V shed 5 bases, J shed 4 bases, and the junction held 12 bases outside the gene matches. The CDR3 consists of 18 residues. For the CDR3, the DNA is TGTGCCAGCAGCCACTCGACAGGGGGTAGATCCGGGGCCAACGTCCTGACTTTC. Its protein product is CASSHSTGGRSGANVLTF. Using reference TRBV7-9 and TRBJ2-6 for the parts outside the CDR3, the full variable domain is DTGVSQNPRHKITKRGQNVTFRCDPISEHNRLYWYRQTLGQGPEFLTYFQNEAQLEKSRLLSDRFSAERPKGSFSTLEIQRTEQGDSAMYLCASSHSTGGRSGANVLTFGAGSRLTVL.

This clonotype was counted many times. The chain has TRBV15 and TRBJ2-7; 8 nucleotides match TRBD2. This CDR3 is 18 amino acids long. The germline gives CDR1 LNHNV, CDR2 YYDKDF (reference sequence). After removal of 0 bases from V and 2 bases from J, the junction contained 12 bases not matched to a gene. Here the CDR3 reads CATSRDRSASGRTYEQYF. CDR3 DNA: TGTGCCACCAGCAGAGATCGATCGGCTAGCGGGCGTACCTACGAGCAGTACTTC. Full variable domain (remainder filled in from reference TRBV15 and TRBJ2-7): DAMVIQNPRYQVTQFGKPVTLSCSQTLNHNVMYWYQQKSSQAPKLLFHYYDKDFNNEADTPDNFQSRRPNTSFCFLDIRSPGLGDTAMYLCATSRDRSASGRTYEQYFGPGTRLTVT.

A few counts support this clonotype. A much larger clone lies a single base off, so this may be a read error. V is TRBV7-2 and J is TRBJ2-7; 7 bases agree with TRBD2. Germline values: CDR1 SGHTA, CDR2 FQGNSA. The CDR3 has 15 amino acids. Trimming took 5 bases from V and 3 from J; bases not matched to a gene: 10. CDR3 coding DNA: TGTGCCAGCAGCCTCATGGGGGGGTCTCTCTACGAGCAGTACTTC. The encoded protein is CASSLMGGSLYEQYF. The full variable domain, with the rest looked up from reference TRBV7-2 and TRBJ2-7, is GAGVSQSPSNKVTEKGKDVELRCDPISGHTALYWYRQSLGQGLEFLIYFQGNSAPDKSGLPSDRFSAERTGGSVSTLTIQRTQQEDSAVYLCASSLMGGSLYEQYFGPGTRLTVT.

V and J are TRBV20-1 and TRBJ2-3; TRBD2 agrees at 9 bases. Germline CDR1 DFQATT, CDR2 SNEGSKA (reference sequence). The CDR3 covers 14 residues. V lost 5 bases, J lost 0 bases, and 3 bases stayed unmatched. This CDR3 reads CSARLAESTDTQYF. The CDR3 DNA reads TGCAGTGCTCGACTAGCGGAAAGCACAGATACGCAGTATTTT.

This clonotype has a count of ten or more. The V call is TRBV5-1, the J call TRBJ2-3, with TRBD2 matching over 11 bases. Germline values: CDR1 SGHRS, CDR2 YFSETQ. The CDR3 contains 16 residues. Trimming took 3 bases from V and 3 from J; bases not matched to a gene: 6. This CDR3 reads CASSSGLAESTDTQYF. CDR3 in DNA: TGCGCCAGCAGCTCGGGACTAGCGGAGAGTACAGATACGCAGTATTTT.

V gene TRBV19 combines with J gene TRBJ2-5, with D perhaps matching TRBD1 (6 bases). The DNA end lines up better with TRBJ2-7; the J call may be wrong. CDR1 and CDR2 from the germline V gene are LNHDA and SQIVND (reference sequence). The CDR3 consists of 11 residues. The CDR3 DNA follows: TGTGCCAGGGGACACCACTACGAGCAGTACTTC. Protein product: CARGHHYEQYF.

This clonotype has a count of ten or more. Here the CDR3 DNA reads TGTGCCAGCAGTTTCGGGGACATCAACAATGAGCAGTTCTTC. Residues: CASSFGDINNEQFF. This rearrangement joins TRBV12-3 or TRBV12-4 to TRBJ2-1, with a weak D call TRBD1 (6 bases). Trimming removed 3 bases from V and 5 bases from J, with 11 bases in between. The CDR3 sequence is 14 residues long.